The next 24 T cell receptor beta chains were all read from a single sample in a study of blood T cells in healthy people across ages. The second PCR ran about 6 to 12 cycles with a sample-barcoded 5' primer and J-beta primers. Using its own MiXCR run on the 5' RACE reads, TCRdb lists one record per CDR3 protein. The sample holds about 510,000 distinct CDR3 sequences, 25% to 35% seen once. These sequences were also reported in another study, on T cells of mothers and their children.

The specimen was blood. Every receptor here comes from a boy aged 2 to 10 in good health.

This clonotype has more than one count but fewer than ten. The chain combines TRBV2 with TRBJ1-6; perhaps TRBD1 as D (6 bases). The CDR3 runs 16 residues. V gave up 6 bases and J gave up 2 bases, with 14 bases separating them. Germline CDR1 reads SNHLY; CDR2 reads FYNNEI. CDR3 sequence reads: CASRANRAAYNSPLHF. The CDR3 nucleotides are TGTGCCAGCAGGGCTAACAGGGCCGCCTATAATTCACCCCTCCACTTT.

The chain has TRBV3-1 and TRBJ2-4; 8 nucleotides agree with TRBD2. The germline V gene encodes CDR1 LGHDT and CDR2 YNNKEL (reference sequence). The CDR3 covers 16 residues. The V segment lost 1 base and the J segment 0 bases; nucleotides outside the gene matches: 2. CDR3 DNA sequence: TGTGCCAGCAGCCAAGGACTAGCGATAGCCAAAAACATTCAGTACTTC. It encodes CASSQGLAIAKNIQYF. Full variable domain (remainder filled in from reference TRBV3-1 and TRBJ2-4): DTAVSQTPKYLVTQMGNDKSIKCEQNLGHDTMYWYKQDSKKFLKIMFSYNNKELIINETVPNRFSPKSPDKAHLNLHINSLELGDSAVYFCASSQGLAIAKNIQYFGAGTRLSVL.

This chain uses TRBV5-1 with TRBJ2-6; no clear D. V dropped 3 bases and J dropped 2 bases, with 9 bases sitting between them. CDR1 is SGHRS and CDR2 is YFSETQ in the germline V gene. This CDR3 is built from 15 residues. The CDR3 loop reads CASSSTVAGANVLTF. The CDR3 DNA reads TGCGCCAGCAGCTCGACGGTCGCTGGGGCCAACGTCCTGACTTTC. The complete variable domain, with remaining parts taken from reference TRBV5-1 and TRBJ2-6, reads KAGVTQTPRYLIKTRGQQVTLSCSPISGHRSVSWYQQTPGQGLQFLFEYFSETQRNKGNFPGRFSGRQFSNSRSEMNVSTLELGDSALYLCASSSTVAGANVLTFGAGSRLTVL.

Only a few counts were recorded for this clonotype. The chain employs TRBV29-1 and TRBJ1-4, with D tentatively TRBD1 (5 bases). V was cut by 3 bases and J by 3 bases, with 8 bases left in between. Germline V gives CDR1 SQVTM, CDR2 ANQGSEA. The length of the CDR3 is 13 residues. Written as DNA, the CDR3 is TGCAGCGTTGACGGGGGAGCTAATGAAAAACTGTTTTTT. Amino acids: CSVDGGANEKLFF.

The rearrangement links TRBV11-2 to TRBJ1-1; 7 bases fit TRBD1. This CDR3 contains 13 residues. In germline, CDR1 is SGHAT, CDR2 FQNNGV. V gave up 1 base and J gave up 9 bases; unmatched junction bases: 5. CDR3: CASSLGQTGQAFF. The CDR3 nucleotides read TGTGCCAGCAGCTTAGGTCAGACAGGGCAAGCTTTCTTT.

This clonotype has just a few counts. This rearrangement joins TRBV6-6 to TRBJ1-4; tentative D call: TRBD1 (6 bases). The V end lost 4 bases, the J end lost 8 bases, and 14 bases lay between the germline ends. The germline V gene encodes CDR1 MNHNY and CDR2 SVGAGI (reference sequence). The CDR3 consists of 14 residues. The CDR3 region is CASSFRQVGEKLFF. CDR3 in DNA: TGTGCCAGCAGTTTCCGACAGGTTGGCGAAAAACTGTTTTTT.

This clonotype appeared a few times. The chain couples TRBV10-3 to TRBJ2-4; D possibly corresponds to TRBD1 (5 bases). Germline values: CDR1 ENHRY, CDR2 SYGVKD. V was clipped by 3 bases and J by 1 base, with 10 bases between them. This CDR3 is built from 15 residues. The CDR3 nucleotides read TGTGCCATCAGTGATAGGGGAAAGGCCAAAAACATTCAGTACTTC. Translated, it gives CAISDRGKAKNIQYF.

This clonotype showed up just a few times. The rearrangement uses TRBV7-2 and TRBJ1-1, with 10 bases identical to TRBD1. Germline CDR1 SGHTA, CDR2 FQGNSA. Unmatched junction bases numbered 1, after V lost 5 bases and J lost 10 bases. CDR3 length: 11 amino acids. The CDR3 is CASSRDRGAFF. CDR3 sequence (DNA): TGTGCCAGCAGCCGGGACAGGGGAGCTTTCTTT.

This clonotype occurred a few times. The CDR3 sequence is CASRKRDRGHSEQFF. The CDR3 region has the DNA TGTGCCAGCAGGAAGCGGGACAGGGGGCATAGTGAGCAGTTCTTC. This chain connects TRBV5-4 to TRBJ2-5; 12 bases match TRBD1. The DNA end is more similar to TRBJ2-1, so the J call may be wrong. This CDR3 spans 15 amino acids. The germline V gene has CDR1 SGHNT and CDR2 YYREEE (reference sequence).

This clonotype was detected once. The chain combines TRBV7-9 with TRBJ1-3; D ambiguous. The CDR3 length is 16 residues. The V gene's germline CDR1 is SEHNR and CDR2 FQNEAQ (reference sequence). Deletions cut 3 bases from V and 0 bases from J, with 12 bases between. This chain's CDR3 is CASSLNRSVSGNTIYF. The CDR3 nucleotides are TGTGCCAGCAGCTTGAACAGATCCGTCTCTGGAAACACCATATATTTT.

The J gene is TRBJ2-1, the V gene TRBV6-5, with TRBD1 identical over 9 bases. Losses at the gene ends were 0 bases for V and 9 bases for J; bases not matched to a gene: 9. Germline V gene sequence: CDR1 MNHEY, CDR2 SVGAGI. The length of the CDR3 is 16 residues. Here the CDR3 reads CASSYSTGTGSSEQFF. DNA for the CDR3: TGTGCCAGCAGTTACTCGACTGGGACAGGGAGTAGTGAGCAGTTCTTC.

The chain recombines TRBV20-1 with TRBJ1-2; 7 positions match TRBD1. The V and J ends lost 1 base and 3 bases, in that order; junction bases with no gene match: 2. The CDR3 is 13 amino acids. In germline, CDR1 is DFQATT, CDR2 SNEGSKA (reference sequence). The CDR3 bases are TGCAGTGCTAGAGCGGGGACAGACTATGGCTACACCTTC. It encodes CSARAGTDYGYTF.

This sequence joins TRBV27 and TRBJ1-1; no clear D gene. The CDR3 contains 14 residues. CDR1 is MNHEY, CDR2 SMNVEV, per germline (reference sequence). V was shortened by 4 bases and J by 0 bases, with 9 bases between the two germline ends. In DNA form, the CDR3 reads TGTGCCAGCAGTTCCCCAGCTTTGAACACTGAAGCTTTCTTT. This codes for CASSSPALNTEAFF.

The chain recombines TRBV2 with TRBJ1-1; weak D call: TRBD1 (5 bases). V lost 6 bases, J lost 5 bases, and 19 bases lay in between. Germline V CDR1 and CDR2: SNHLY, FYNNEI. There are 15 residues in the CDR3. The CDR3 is CASRLRLVRGTEAFF. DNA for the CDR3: TGTGCCAGCAGGCTCAGGTTGGTAAGGGGAACTGAAGCTTTCTTT.

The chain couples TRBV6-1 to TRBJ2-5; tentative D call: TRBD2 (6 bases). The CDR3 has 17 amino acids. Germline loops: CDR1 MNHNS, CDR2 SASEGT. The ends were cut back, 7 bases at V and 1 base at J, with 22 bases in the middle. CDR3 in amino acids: CASTPRWRDRGQETQYF. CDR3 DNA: TGTGCCAGCACTCCCAGGTGGCGGGACCGGGGCCAAGAGACCCAGTACTTC.

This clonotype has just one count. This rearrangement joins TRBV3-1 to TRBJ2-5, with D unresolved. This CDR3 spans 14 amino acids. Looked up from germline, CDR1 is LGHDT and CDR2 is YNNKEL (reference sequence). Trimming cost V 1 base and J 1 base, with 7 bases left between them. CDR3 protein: CASSQVTSQETQYF. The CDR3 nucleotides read TGTGCCAGCAGCCAAGTGACATCCCAAGAGACCCAGTACTTC.

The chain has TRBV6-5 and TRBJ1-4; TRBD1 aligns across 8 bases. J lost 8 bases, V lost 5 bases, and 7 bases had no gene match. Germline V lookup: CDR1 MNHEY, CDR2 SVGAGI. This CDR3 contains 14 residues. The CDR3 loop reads CASSPPGGEEKLFF. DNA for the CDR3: TGTGCCAGCAGTCCCCCAGGGGGCGAAGAAAAACTGTTTTTT.

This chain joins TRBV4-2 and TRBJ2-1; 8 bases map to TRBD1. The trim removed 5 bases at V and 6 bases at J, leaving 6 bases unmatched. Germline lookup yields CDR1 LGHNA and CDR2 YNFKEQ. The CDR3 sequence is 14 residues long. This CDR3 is CASSAGGASNEQFF. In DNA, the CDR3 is TGTGCCAGCAGCGCAGGGGGCGCAAGCAATGAGCAGTTCTTC.

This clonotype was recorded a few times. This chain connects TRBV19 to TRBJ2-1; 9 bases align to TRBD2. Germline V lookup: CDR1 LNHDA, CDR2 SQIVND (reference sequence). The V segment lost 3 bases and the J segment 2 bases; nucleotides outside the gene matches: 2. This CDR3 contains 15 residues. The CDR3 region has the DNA TGTGCCAGTAGTATGACTAGCGGAGCCTACAATGAGCAGTTCTTC. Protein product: CASSMTSGAYNEQFF.

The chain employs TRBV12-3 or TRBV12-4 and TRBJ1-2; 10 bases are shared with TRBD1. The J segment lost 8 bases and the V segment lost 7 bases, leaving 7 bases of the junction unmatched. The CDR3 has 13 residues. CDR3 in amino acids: CASTLDRGVGYTF. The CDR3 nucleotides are TGTGCCAGCACCCTGGACAGGGGGGTCGGCTACACCTTC.

The CDR3 protein is CASSPFGEAQYF. Written as DNA, the CDR3 is TGTGCCAGCAGCCCCTTTGGGGAAGCGCAGTACTTC. The gene calls are TRBV3-1 and TRBJ2-5; no reliable D call. With 4 bases removed from V and 11 bases from J, the gap between germline ends came to 14 bases. CDR3 length equals 12 residues. Germline values: CDR1 LGHDT, CDR2 YNNKEL (reference sequence).

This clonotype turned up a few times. CDR3: CASSPDSEETQYF. Written as DNA, the CDR3 is TGCGCCAGCAGCCCGGACAGCGAAGAGACCCAGTACTTC. The gene calls are TRBV5-1 and TRBJ2-5; weak D call: TRBD1 (6 bases). Germline V gene lookup returns CDR1 SGHRS and CDR2 YFSETQ. The CDR3 loop spans 13 amino acids. Trimming left V 4 bases short and J 3 bases short, with 10 bases between.

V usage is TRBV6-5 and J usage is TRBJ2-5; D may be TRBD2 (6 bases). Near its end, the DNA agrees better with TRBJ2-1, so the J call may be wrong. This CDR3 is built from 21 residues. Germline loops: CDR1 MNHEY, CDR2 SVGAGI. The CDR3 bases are TGTGCCAGCACTTTCTTTGCCCAGTTCAATTGGGCGGGAACCTGGGGCAACGAGCAGTTCTTC. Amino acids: CASTFFAQFNWAGTWGNEQFF.

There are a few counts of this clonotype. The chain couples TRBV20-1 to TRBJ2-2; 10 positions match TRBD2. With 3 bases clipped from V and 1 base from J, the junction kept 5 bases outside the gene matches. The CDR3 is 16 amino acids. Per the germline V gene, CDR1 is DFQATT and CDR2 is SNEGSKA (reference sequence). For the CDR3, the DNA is TGCAGTGCTAGCCCAGCGGGAGGGAAGAACACCGGGGAGCTGTTTTTT. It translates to CSASPAGGKNTGELFF.